This TCR beta chain was identified in a study of T cell changes during pregnancy in multiple sclerosis. With V trimmed by 5 bases and J by 6 bases, 9 bases remained unmatched. Looked up from germline, CDR1 is SGHTA and CDR2 is FQGNSA. The CDR3 extends over 15 amino acids. The data were produced by immunoSEQ multiplex PCR, yet TCRdb's version contains in-frame clones alone and is incomplete. Among about 77,000 clones, about 89% were seen once, and the ten largest hold 1.5% to 2%. The clonotype comes from a female donor with multiple sclerosis, enrolled in a pregnancy study. The sequencing here drew on peripheral blood, taken before pregnancy. This chain links TRBV7-2 with TRBJ2-1, with TRBD2 matching over 8 bases. The CDR3 protein is CASSASGTSGNEQFF. The CDR3 DNA sequence: TGTGCCAGCAGCGCCTCCGGGACTAGTGGCAATGAGCAGTTCTTC.